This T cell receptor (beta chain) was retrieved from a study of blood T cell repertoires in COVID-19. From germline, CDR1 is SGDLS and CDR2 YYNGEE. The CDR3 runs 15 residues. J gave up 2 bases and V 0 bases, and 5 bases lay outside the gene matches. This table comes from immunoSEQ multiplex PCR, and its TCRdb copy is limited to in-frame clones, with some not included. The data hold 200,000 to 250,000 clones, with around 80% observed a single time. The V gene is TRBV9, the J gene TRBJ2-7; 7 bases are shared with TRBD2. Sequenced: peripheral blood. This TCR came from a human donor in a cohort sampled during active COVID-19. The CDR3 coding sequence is TGTGCCAGCAGCGTAGGTGGCGGGAGTCCCTACGAGCAGTACTTC. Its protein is CASSVGGGSPYEQYF. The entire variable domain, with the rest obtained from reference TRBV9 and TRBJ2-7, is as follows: DSGVTQTPKHLITATGQRVTLRCSPRSGDLSVYWYQQSLDQGLQFLIQYYNGEERAKGNILERFSAQQFPDLHSELNLSSLELGDSALYFCASSVGGGSPYEQYFGPGTRLTVT.